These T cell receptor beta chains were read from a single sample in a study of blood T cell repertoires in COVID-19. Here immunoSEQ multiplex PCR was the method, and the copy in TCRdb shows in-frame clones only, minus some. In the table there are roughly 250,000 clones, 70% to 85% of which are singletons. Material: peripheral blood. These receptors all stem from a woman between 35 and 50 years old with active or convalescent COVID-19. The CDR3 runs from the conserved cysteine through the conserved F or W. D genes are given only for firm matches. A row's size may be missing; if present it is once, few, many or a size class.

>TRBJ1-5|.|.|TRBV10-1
CASSAGPNQPQHF
TGCGCCAGCAGTGCAGGTCCCAATCAGCCCCAGCATTTT
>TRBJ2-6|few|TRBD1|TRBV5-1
CASTRGQTSSGANVLTF
TGCGCCAGCACCCGGGGACAGACTTCCTCTGGGGCCAACGTCCTGACTTTC
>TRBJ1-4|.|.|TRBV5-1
CASSSDFNEKLFF
TGCGCCAGCAGCTCCGACTTTAATGAAAAACTGTTTTTT
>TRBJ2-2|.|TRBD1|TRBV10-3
CAISEDRGRGGPDTGELFF
TGTGCCATCAGTGAAGACAGGGGGCGAGGAGGCCCTGACACCGGGGAGCTGTTTTTT
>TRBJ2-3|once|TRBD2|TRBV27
CASRGTSGGHTDTQYF
TGTGCCAGCAGGGGGACTAGCGGGGGTCACACAGATACGCAGTATTTT
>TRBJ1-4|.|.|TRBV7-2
CASSPGVFNEKLFF
TGTGCCAGCAGCCCAGGGGTATTTAATGAAAAACTGTTTTTT
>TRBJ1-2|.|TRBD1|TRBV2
CASSENLQGAKNGYTF
TGTGCCAGCAGTGAAAATCTGCAGGGGGCTAAGAATGGCTACACCTTC
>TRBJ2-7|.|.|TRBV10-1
CASSADRTYEQYF
TGCGCCAGCAGTGCTGACAGGACCTACGAGCAGTACTTC
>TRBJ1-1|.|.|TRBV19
CASSNHRGLTEAFF
TGTGCCAGTAGTAATCATAGGGGTCTCACTGAAGCTTTCTTT
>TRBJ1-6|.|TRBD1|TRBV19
CASSTGQGLPAHF
TGTGCCAGTAGTACGGGACAGGGCCTCCCTGCACACTTT
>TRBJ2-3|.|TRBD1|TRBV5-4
CASSLPGQGGDTQYF
TGTGCCAGCAGCCTCCCGGGACAGGGAGGAGATACGCAGTATTTT
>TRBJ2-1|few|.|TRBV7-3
CASSPNPYRESDNEQFF
TGTGCCAGCAGCCCCAACCCTTACAGGGAATCGGACAATGAGCAGTTCTTC
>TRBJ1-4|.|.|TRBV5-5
CASSNLPQGVREKLFF
TGTGCCAGCAGCAACTTACCACAGGGCGTAAGAGAAAAACTGTTTTTT
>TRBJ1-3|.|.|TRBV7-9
CASSFIVSVDSGNTIYF
TGTGCCAGCAGCTTCATCGTGTCGGTAGACTCTGGAAACACCATATATTTT
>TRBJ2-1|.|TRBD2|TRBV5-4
CASSPGRGAYNEQFF
TGTGCCAGCAGCCCCGGGCGGGGGGCGTACAATGAGCAGTTCTTC
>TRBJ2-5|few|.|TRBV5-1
CASSLLGLQETQYF
TGCGCCAGCAGCCTACTTGGACTCCAAGAGACCCAGTACTTC
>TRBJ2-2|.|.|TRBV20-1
CSASPGGTGELFF
TGCAGTGCTAGTCCCGGGGGCACCGGGGAGCTGTTTTTT
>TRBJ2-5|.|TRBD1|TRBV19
CASSPQGVGETQYF
TGTGCCAGTAGCCCACAGGGGGTGGGGGAGACCCAGTACTTC
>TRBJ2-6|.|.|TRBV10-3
CAISPTRGTPGSGANVLTF
TGTGCCATCAGCCCTACCCGGGGGACGCCCGGCTCTGGGGCCAACGTCCTGACTTTC
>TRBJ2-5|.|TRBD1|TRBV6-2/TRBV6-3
CASRYRGPETQYF
TGTGCCAGCAGGTACAGGGGTCCAGAGACCCAGTACTTC
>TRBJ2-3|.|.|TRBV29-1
CSVRTGSSSTDTQYF
TGCAGCGTTAGAACAGGGTCTTCTAGCACAGATACGCAGTATTTT
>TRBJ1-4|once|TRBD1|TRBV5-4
CASSRDRANEKLFF
TGTGCCAGCAGCCGCGACAGGGCTAATGAAAAACTGTTTTTT
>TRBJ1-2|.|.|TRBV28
CASSLWFTTGPSDYGYTF
TGTGCCAGCAGTTTATGGTTCACAACAGGCCCGTCAGACTATGGCTACACCTTC
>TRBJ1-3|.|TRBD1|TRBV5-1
CASSVTGGPGNTIYF
TGCGCCAGCAGCGTTACAGGGGGCCCTGGAAACACCATATATTTT
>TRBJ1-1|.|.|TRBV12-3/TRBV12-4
CASFQNTEAFF
TGTGCCAGCTTCCAAAACACTGAAGCTTTCTTT
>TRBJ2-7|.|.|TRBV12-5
CASASTAGYFYEQYF
TGTGCTAGTGCCTCTACGGCAGGATACTTCTACGAGCAGTACTTC
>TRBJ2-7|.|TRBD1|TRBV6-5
CASSSGQGYYEQYF
TGTGCCAGCAGTTCCGGACAGGGGTACTACGAGCAGTACTTC
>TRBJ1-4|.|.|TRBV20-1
CSASRVWGGLEKLFF
TGCAGTGCCAGTCGAGTATGGGGGGGCCTTGAAAAACTGTTTTTT
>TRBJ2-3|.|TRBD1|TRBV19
CASSIGVRQGTQYF
TGTGCCAGTAGTATAGGGGTACGACAGGGAACGCAGTATTTT
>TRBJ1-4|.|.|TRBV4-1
CASNLAVSEKLFF
TGCGCCAGCAATTTGGCGGTTAGTGAAAAACTGTTTTTT
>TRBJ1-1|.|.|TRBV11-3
CASSLGGLTEAFF
TGTGCCAGCAGCTTAGGGGGCTTGACTGAAGCTTTCTTT
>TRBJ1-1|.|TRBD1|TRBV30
CAWKRGQGNTEAFF
TGTGCCTGGAAGAGGGGGCAGGGGAACACTGAAGCTTTCTTT
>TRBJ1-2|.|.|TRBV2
CASSEARQYGYTF
TGTGCCAGCAGTGAAGCGCGACAGTACGGCTACACCTTC
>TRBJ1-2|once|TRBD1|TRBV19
CASSTRQGAGYTF
TGTGCCAGTAGTACCCGACAGGGGGCCGGCTACACCTTC
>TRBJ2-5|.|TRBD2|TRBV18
CASSPSGLAGGHQETQYF
TGTGCCAGCTCACCATCGGGACTAGCGGGGGGACACCAAGAGACCCAGTACTTC
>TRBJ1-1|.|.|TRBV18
CASSPPGLPRVTEAFF
TGTGCCAGCTCACCACCGGGGCTTCCCCGGGTCACTGAAGCTTTCTTT
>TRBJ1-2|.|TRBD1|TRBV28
CASEGTGDGYTF
TGTGCCAGCGAAGGGACAGGAGATGGCTACACCTTC
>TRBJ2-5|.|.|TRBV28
CASSFGGDPQETQYF
TGTGCCAGCAGTTTTGGAGGGGATCCCCAAGAGACCCAGTACTTC
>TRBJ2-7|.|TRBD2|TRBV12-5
CASGLNPWTSGPYEQYF
TGTGCTAGTGGTTTGAACCCGTGGACTAGCGGCCCCTACGAGCAGTACTTC
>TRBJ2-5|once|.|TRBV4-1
CASSRVAGMETQYF
TGCGCCAGCAGCCGGGTGGCAGGGATGGAGACCCAGTACTTC
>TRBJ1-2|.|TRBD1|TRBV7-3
CASSLMAGTGRDYGYTF
TGTGCCAGCAGCTTAATGGCCGGGACAGGGAGGGACTATGGCTACACCTTC
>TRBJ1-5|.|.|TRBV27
CASSFSRNYNQPQHF
TGTGCCAGCAGTTTTTCGCGGAACTACAATCAGCCCCAGCATTTT
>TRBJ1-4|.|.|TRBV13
CASSRGLARGEKLFF
TGTGCCAGCAGCCGGGGTTTGGCGAGGGGGGAAAAACTGTTTTTT
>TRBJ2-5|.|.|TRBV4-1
CASSPRARETQYF
TGCGCCAGCAGCCCCAGGGCTAGAGAGACCCAGTACTTC
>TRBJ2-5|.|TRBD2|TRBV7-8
CASRPRLAGGYWNQYF
TGTGCCAGCAGGCCTCGACTAGCGGGGGGTTATTGGAACCAGTACTTC
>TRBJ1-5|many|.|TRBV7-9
CASSSGQFGSNQPQHF
TGTGCCAGCAGCAGCGGACAGTTTGGCAGCAATCAGCCCCAGCATTTT
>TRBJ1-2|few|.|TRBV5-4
CASSLETDNYGYTF
TGTGCCAGCAGCTTGGAGACAGATAACTATGGCTACACCTTC
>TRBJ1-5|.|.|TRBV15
CATSREAAGLSNQPQHF
TGTGCCACCAGCAGAGAGGCGGCAGGGCTAAGCAATCAGCCCCAGCATTTT